This T cell receptor (beta chain) was found in a study of cytomegalovirus exposure and HLA in healthy donors. The wider study: When 398 donors were genotyped, 81% of them were found to fall in the Caucasian-associated ancestry cluster.

PCR involved 60 Vbeta and 13 Jbeta primers. Per the original methods: Per a later analysis, the number of unique TCR beta chains was around 80 million, of which 9 million to 14 million were shared. Profiling relied on immunoSEQ multiplex PCR, and the TCRdb table lists in-frame clones only, not all of them. V, J and clone size are those of that table, while D and trimming were read from the DNA. Found here are around 160,000 clones, just under 75% of them singletons; the top ten hold under 2%. Comments on this clone: Its antigen is currently unknown.

The CDR3 is 16 residues long. The V and J ends lost 2 bases and 5 bases, in that order; junction bases with no gene match: 11. Germline-derived CDR1 and CDR2 are SGHTS and YDEGEE. Study-wide points: On later analysis, the bulk of CMV-associated TCR beta chains appeared to be HLA-restricted.

The chain joins TRBV5-8 to TRBJ1-2; 8 bases agree with TRBD1. Source material: PBMCs. The sequence was collected from a woman aged 18-29 years in good health and CMV-seronegative. The CDR3 spells CASSFRQGQRRYGYTF. The CDR3 DNA reads as TGTGCCAGCAGCTTTAGACAGGGGCAGCGGCGGTATGGCTACACCTTC.